These T cell receptor beta chains were read from a single sample in a study of shared clonotypes between healthy human individuals. The protocol was immunoSEQ multiplex PCR, while the TCRdb copy is restricted to in-frame clones and leaves out a portion. The profile shows over 2 million clones, around 93% of them singletons. Input material: naive CD4+ T cells from PBMCs. These receptors all come from a man aged 18 to 35 in good health. Some clones in this sample may be carry-over from other donors' samples. The CDR3 runs from the conserved cysteine through the conserved F or W. A D gene is named only where the DNA matches it firmly. Rows give clone size only sometimes, using once, few, many, or a class for an expanded clone.

d_call	clone_size	v_call	j_call	cdr3_nt	cdr3_aa
.	few	TRBV29-1	TRBJ1-3	TGCAGCGTGGCCGGATACGGGGACACCATATATTTT	CSVAGYGDTIYF
.	.	TRBV6-1	TRBJ1-3	TGTGCCAGCAGTGCACAGATATCTGGAAACACCATATATTTT	CASSAQISGNTIYF
TRBD1	.	TRBV7-2	TRBJ1-4	TGTGCCAGCAGCCCACAGGGGGTCGGTGAAAAACTGTTTTTT	CASSPQGVGEKLFF
.	.	TRBV11-1	TRBJ1-2	TGTGCCAGCAGCTTAGCGGGCAGAGGCTACACCTTC	CASSLAGRGYTF
.	.	TRBV9	TRBJ2-5	TGTGCCAGCAGCGTCGCTGGGGGTACACACTCCTCGCAAGAGACCCAGTACTTC	CASSVAGGTHSSQETQYF
TRBD2	.	TRBV10-1	TRBJ2-1	TGCGCCAGCAGTGGGGTAGCGGGAGGGAAGAATGAGCAGTTCTTC	CASSGVAGGKNEQFF
.	.	TRBV5-4	TRBJ2-7	TGTGCCAGCAGCTCCCCCTGGGAGGGAGGGGGGCTGGAGTACTTC	CASSSPWEGGGLEYF
TRBD1	.	TRBV5-1	TRBJ2-2	TGCGCCAGCAGCTTTGGGGGACAGGGCACCGGGGAGCTGTTTTTT	CASSFGGQGTGELFF
TRBD1	.	TRBV27	TRBJ2-2	TGTGCCAGCAGTTGGGACAGAGCAACCGGGGAGCTGTTTTTT	CASSWDRATGELFF
.	.	TRBV5-1	TRBJ1-1	TGCGCCAGCAGCTTTGGGGAGAACACTGAAGCTTTCTTT	CASSFGENTEAFF
TRBD2	once	TRBV7-9	TRBJ2-3	TGTGCCAGCAGCTTCGGGGGGGGCACAGATACGCAGTATTTT	CASSFGGGTDTQYF
.	.	TRBV7-8	TRBJ2-7	TGTGCCAGCAGCTATATATATACCTACGAGCAGTACTTC	CASSYIYTYEQYF
TRBD2	.	TRBV6-6	TRBJ2-5	TGTGCCAGCAGCTACGGGACTAGCGGGGAGACCCAGTACTTC	CASSYGTSGETQYF
.	few	TRBV30	TRBJ1-4	TGTGCCTGGAGTAGGTCCGAGGAAAAACTGTTTTTT	CAWSRSEEKLFF
.	once	TRBV7-2	TRBJ2-3	TGTGCCAGCAGCTTATTCGCCGGCGGTTCCACAGATACGCAGTATTTT	CASSLFAGGSTDTQYF
TRBD1	.	TRBV15	TRBJ1-5	TGTGCCACCAGCAGATCAGGGACAGGGGTAGGGCAGCCCCAGCATTTT	CATSRSGTGVGQPQHF
.	once	TRBV28	TRBJ2-7	TGTGCCACCCACTTGTCCTACGAGCAGTACTTC	CATHLSYEQYF
TRBD2	once	TRBV7-2	TRBJ2-3	TGTGCCAGCAGTCAAACTAGCGTCAGCACAGATACGCAGTATTTT	CASSQTSVSTDTQYF
.	few	TRBV27	TRBJ1-1	TGTGCCAGCGGAGGGGGGATATGGGCCACTGAAGCTTTCTTT	CASGGGIWATEAFF
.	once	TRBV29-1	TRBJ1-2	TGCAGCGTTGGACAGGAGGGATATGGCTACACCTTC	CSVGQEGYGYTF
.	once	TRBV10-3	TRBJ1-1	TGTGCCATCAGTGGAACCGGGGGGGAAGAAGCTTTCTTT	CAISGTGGEEAFF
.	.	TRBV18	TRBJ2-3	TGTGCCAGCTCACCAAGGGTGGACGGCGGTTCGTCGGCAGGTACGCAGTATTTT	CASSPRVDGGSSAGTQYF
.	.	TRBV2	TRBJ2-1	TGTGCCAGCAGCCTAGTCAATGAGCAGTTCTTC	CASSLVNEQFF
TRBD1	.	TRBV7-9	TRBJ2-7	TGTGCCAGCAGCCCCGGGACAGGGGTCCACGAGCAGTACTTC	CASSPGTGVHEQYF
.	.	TRBV7-9	TRBJ2-5	TGTGCCAGCAGCGGCAGTGCACTCAAAGAGACCCAGTACTTC	CASSGSALKETQYF
TRBD1	.	TRBV28	TRBJ1-2	TGTGCCAGCAGCCGTACGGGCAGGGGGAACTCTAACTATGGCTACACCTTC	CASSRTGRGNSNYGYTF
.	.	TRBV28	TRBJ1-5	TGTGCCAGCAGACGGACTGTCAATCAGCCCCAGCATTTT	CASRRTVNQPQHF
.	few	TRBV28	TRBJ1-5	TGTGCCGCCGGGAGGGGCAATCAGCCCCAGCATTTT	CAAGRGNQPQHF
.	once	TRBV28	TRBJ1-1	TGTGCCAGCAGGAGGACGGAGCTTGAAGCTTTCTTT	CASRRTELEAFF
TRBD1	.	TRBV5-1	TRBJ2-7	TGCGCCAGCAGGCGCCAGGGGGCAAGCTACGAGCAGTACTTC	CASRRQGASYEQYF
TRBD2	.	TRBV27	TRBJ2-3	TGTGCCAGCAATAGAGCGGGAGGGCCTGCAGATACGCAGTATTTT	CASNRAGGPADTQYF
.	.	TRBV6-6	TRBJ2-7	TGTGCCAGCAGCAGAGGTGTCATGTACGAGCAGTACTTC	CASSRGVMYEQYF
.	.	TRBV28	TRBJ1-1	TGTGCCACCGGCCCCGGGAACACTGAAGCTTTCTTT	CATGPGNTEAFF
TRBD2	.	TRBV5-4	TRBJ2-3	TGTGCCAGCAGCACAGGACTAGCGGGAGTTTCTAAAGGCACAGATACGCAGTATTTT	CASSTGLAGVSKGTDTQYF
TRBD2	.	TRBV28	TRBJ2-7	TGTGCCAGCAGCCTGGCGGCTACTAGCGGGAGGACGGGCGAGCAGTACTTC	CASSLAATSGRTGEQYF
.	.	TRBV18	TRBJ1-3	TGTGCCAGCTCACCGAGCCTCGGACAGACTGGAAACACCATATATTTT	CASSPSLGQTGNTIYF
TRBD1	.	TRBV28	TRBJ1-1	TGTGCCGGAACGGGACAGACGAACACTGAAGCTTTCTTT	CAGTGQTNTEAFF
.	.	TRBV7-9	TRBJ2-7	TGTGCCAGCAGCCCCCTAAGGTTTCGTGGGGCTGCGAGCTCCTACGAGCAGTACTTC	CASSPLRFRGAASSYEQYF
TRBD2	.	TRBV11-3	TRBJ2-1	TGTGCCAGCAGCTCAGGGGCTAGCGGGAGTAACGAGTTCTTC	CASSSGASGSNEFF
.	.	TRBV7-2	TRBJ2-7	TGTGCCAGCAGCTTAGTGGGGGCCTACGAGCAGTACTTC	CASSLVGAYEQYF
.	.	TRBV28	TRBJ1-2	TGTGCCAGCCGGATAAGAGGGGGGGTCTATGGCTACACCTTC	CASRIRGGVYGYTF
.	.	TRBV12-2	TRBJ2-7	TGTGCAAGTCGCCCACCGGCGGCGTGGCCCACATCTAGCAGGCCCTCCTACGAGCAGTACTTC	CASRPPAAWPTSSRPSYEQYF
.	.	TRBV25-1	TRBJ2-5	TGTGCCAGCAGTGAATGGCAGGGCGTCGGAGAGACCCAGTACTTC	CASSEWQGVGETQYF
TRBD2	.	TRBV5-1	TRBJ2-1	TGCGCCAGCAGCGGAACCGGGACTAGCAGAAATGAGCAGTTCTTC	CASSGTGTSRNEQFF
TRBD2	.	TRBV11-2	TRBJ2-7	TGTGCCAGCAGCTTAAGCCGGCTAGCGGGAAACTACGAGCAGTACTTC	CASSLSRLAGNYEQYF
TRBD1	few	TRBV20-1	TRBJ1-1	TGCAGCCTGGGGACAGGGGGAGCTTTCTTT	CSLGTGGAFF
.	.	TRBV29-1	TRBJ2-3	TGCAGCGTTGCTTCGGCGTCTTCAAGGGCAGATACGCAGTATTTT	CSVASASSRADTQYF
.	.	TRBV4-1	TRBJ2-5	TGCGCCAGCAGCCCTTACCCCTCCGGGACTGGGGAGACTCAGTACTTC	CASSPYPSGTGETQYF
TRBD1	.	TRBV7-2	TRBJ2-3	TGTGCCAGCAGCTTTTTGTCAGGGGGACCAGATACGCAGTATTTT	CASSFLSGGPDTQYF
.	.	TRBV27	TRBJ1-2	TGTGCCAGCAGTCCGGCCCTAGGAGATGATGGCTACACCTTC	CASSPALGDDGYTF
.	.	TRBV28	TRBJ2-3	TGTGCCAGCAGTTCCCCGTGGGGAGTCCGCACAGATACGCAGTATTTT	CASSSPWGVRTDTQYF
TRBD2	.	TRBV5-5	TRBJ2-7	TGTGCCAGCAGCTTGTCGGCTAGCGGGGCCTACGAGCAGTACTTC	CASSLSASGAYEQYF
TRBD1	.	TRBV28	TRBJ1-3	TGTGCCAGCAGTCCAGGGGGGAGCTCTGGAAACACCATATATTTT	CASSPGGSSGNTIYF